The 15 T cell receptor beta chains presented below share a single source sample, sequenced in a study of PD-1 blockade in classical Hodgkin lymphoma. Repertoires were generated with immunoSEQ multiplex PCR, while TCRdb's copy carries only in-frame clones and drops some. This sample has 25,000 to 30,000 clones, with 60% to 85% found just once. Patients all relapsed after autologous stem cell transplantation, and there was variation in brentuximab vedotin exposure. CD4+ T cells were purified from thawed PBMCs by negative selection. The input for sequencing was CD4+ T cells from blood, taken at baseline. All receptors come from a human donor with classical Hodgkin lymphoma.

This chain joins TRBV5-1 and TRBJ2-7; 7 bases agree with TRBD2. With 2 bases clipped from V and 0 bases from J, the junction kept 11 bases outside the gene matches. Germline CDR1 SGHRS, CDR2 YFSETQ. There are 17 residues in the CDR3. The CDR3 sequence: CASSLTGRGGLSYEQYF. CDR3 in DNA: TGCGCCAGCAGCTTAACGGGGCGCGGGGGTCTCTCCTACGAGCAGTACTTC.

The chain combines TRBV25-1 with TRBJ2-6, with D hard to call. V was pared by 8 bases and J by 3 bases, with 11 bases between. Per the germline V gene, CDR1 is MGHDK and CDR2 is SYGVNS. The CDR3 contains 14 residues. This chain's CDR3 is CASGRQDGANVLTF. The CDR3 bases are TGTGCCAGCGGGCGCCAGGATGGGGCCAACGTCCTGACTTTC.

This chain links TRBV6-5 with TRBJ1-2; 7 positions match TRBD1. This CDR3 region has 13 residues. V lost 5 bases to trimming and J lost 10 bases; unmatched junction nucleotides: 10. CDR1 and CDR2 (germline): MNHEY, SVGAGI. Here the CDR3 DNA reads TGTGCCAGCAGTCGCGACAGGGTCGGGATCTACACCTTC. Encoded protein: CASSRDRVGIYTF.

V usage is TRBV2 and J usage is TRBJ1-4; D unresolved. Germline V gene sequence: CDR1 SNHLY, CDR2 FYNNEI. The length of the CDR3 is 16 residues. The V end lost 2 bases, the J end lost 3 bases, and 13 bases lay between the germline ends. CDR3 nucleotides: TGTGCCAGCAGTGAACGGCTCCTCGGGGCTAATGAAAAACTGTTTTTT. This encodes CASSERLLGANEKLFF.

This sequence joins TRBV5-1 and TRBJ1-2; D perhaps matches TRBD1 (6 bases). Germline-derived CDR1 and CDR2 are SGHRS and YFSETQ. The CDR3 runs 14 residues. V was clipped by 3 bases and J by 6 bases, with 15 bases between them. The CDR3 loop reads CASSSGQTFNGYTF. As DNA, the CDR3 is TGCGCCAGCAGCTCCGGACAGACCTTCAATGGCTACACCTTC.

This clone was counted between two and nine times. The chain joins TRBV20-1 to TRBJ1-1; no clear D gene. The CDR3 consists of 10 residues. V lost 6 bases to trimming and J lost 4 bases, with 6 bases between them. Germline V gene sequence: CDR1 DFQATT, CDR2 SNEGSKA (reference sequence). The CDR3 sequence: CSAVGTEAFF. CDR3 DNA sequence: TGCAGTGCAGTGGGCACTGAAGCTTTCTTT.

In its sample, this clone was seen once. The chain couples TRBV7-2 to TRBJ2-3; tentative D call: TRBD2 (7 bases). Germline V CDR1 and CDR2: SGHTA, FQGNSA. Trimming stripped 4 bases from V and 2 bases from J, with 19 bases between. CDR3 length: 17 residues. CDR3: CASSSPTRGAHTDTQYF. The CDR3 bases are TGTGCCAGCAGCTCCCCAACCCGGGGGGCCCACACAGATACGCAGTATTTT.

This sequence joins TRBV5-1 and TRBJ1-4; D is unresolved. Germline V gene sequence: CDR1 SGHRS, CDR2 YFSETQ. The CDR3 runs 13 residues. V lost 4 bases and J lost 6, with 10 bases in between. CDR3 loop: CASSQQVDEKLFF. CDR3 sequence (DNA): TGCGCCAGCAGCCAGCAGGTTGATGAAAAACTGTTTTTT.

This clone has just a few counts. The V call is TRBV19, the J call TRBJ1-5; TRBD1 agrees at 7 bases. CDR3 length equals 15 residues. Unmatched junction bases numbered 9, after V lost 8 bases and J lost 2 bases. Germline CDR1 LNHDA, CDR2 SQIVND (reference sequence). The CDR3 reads CASGDSFFGNQPQHF. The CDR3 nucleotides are TGTGCCAGTGGGGACAGTTTTTTCGGCAATCAGCCCCAGCATTTT. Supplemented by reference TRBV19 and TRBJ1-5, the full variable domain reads DGGITQSPKYLFRKEGQNVTLSCEQNLNHDAMYWYRQDPGQGLRLIYYSQIVNDFQKGDIAEGYSVSREKKESFPLTVTSAQKNPTAFYLCASGDSFFGNQPQHFGDGTRLSIL.

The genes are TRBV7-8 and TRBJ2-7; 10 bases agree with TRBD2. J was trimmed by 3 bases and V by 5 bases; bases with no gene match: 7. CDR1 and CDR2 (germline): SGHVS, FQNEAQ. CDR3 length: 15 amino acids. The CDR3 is CASSIKRTSGYEQYF. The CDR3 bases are TGTGCCAGCAGCATAAAACGGACTAGCGGCTACGAGCAGTACTTC.

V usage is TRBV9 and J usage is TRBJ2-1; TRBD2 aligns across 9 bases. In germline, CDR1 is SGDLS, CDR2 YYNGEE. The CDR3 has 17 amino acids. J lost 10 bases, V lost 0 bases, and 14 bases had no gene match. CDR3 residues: CASSVGASGAFDLEQFF. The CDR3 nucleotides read TGTGCCAGCAGCGTAGGAGCTAGCGGGGCCTTTGATCTGGAGCAGTTCTTC.

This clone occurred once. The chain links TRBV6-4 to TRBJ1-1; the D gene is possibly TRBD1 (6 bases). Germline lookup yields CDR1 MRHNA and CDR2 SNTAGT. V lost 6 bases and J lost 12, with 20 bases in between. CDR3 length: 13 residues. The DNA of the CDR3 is TGTGCCAGCAGAGCAGGGGAGGGGCTCGCTACTTTCTTT. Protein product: CASRAGEGLATFF.

For the CDR3, the DNA is TGTGCCAGTAGTATAGGGCTAGAGCTCTCCCAGGAGCAGTTCTTC. Encoded protein: CASSIGLELSQEQFF. This chain uses TRBV19 with TRBJ2-1; D unclear. This CDR3 contains 15 residues. V lost 1 base and J 10 bases, leaving 17 bases between the germline ends. The germline V gene has CDR1 LNHDA and CDR2 SQIVND (reference sequence).

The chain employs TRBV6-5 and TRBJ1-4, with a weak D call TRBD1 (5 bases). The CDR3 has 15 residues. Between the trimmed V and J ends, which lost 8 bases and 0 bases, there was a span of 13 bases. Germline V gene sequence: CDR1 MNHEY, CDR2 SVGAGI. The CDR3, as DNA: TGTGCCAGCCGGACCCTAGGGGCAACTAATGAAAAACTGTTTTTT. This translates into CASRTLGATNEKLFF.

DNA for the CDR3: TGTGCCATCAGCAGACAGGATTTCAATGAGCAGTTCTTC. Its protein product is CAISRQDFNEQFF. The chain recombines TRBV10-3 with TRBJ2-1, with D tentatively TRBD1 (6 bases). Germline V gives CDR1 ENHRY, CDR2 SYGVKD. CDR3 length: 13 residues. V lost 6 bases, J lost 6 bases, and 12 bases lay in between.